These T cell receptor beta chains were read from a single sample in a study of T cells after yellow fever vaccination. TCRdb reprocessed the 5' RACE reads via MiXCR and lists one record per CDR3 protein. The sample lists hundreds of thousands of distinct CDR3 sequences; 13% were seen once. This specimen consisted of PBMCs, obtained on the day of the yellow fever booster vaccination. The receptors were gathered from a man aged 25 to 45 who received the YFV17D yellow fever vaccine. The CDR3 runs from the conserved cysteine through the conserved F or W. The D gene is left open where the match is weak. Not all rows give a size; the values are once, few, many and, for expanded clones, a class.

D gene	clone size	V gene	J gene	CDR3 DNA	CDR3 protein
NA	NA	TRBV5-6	TRBJ2-7	TGTGCCATCAGCTTGGGGGTGACCTACGAGCAGTACTTC	CAISLGVTYEQYF
TRBD2	few	TRBV11-2	TRBJ2-1	TGTGCCAGCAGCTTAGAACTAGCGGTCTACAATGAGCAGTTCTTC	CASSLELAVYNEQFF
TRBD2	few	TRBV5-1	TRBJ2-1	TGCGCCAGCAGCTTGGTTGGGACTAGCGGGAGGGAGACCTACAATGAGCAGTTCTTC	CASSLVGTSGRETYNEQFF
NA	few	TRBV27	TRBJ1-1	TGTGCCAGCAGTCATGGATCCAGGGCCAGGAACACTGAAGCTTTCTTT	CASSHGSRARNTEAFF
TRBD2	many	TRBV12-3/TRBV12-4	TRBJ2-7	TGTGCCAGCAGGACTAGCGGAGACCGCTACGAGCAGTACTTC	CASRTSGDRYEQYF
TRBD1	few	TRBV10-3	TRBJ1-2	TGTGCCATCAGTGAGAGGAGGGGACAGAACTATGGCTACACCTTC	CAISERRGQNYGYTF
TRBD2	NA	TRBV7-9	TRBJ2-7	TGTGCCAGCAGCCACGGACTAGCGGGGAACTACGAGCAGTACTTC	CASSHGLAGNYEQYF
NA	few	TRBV29-1	TRBJ1-2	TGCAGCGTTGAAGGGAAGCACCGGGCAGGGGCGGCTGGCTACACCTTC	CSVEGKHRAGAAGYTF
TRBD2	NA	TRBV19	TRBJ2-1	TGTGCCTCCTCCGCGCAGGGGACTAGCGGACACAATGAGCAGTTCTTC	CASSAQGTSGHNEQFF
NA	few	TRBV5-6	TRBJ2-2	TGTGCCAGCAGCCCGGCAGCGGAAACCGGGGAGCTGTTTTTT	CASSPAAETGELFF
NA	NA	TRBV15	TRBJ2-1	TGTGCCACCAGCGGGGACCGGGGACTTCAAGACCCAAATGAGCAGTTCTTC	CATSGDRGLQDPNEQFF
NA	few	TRBV12-3/TRBV12-4	TRBJ1-2	TGTGCCAGCAGTTTACGTGCAGGGTTGTTCAGCTACACCTTC	CASSLRAGLFSYTF
NA	few	TRBV7-6	TRBJ1-2	TGTGCCAGCAGCTTAGAGGGGGGGGTAGGCGGCTACACCTTC	CASSLEGGVGGYTF
NA	few	TRBV5-6	TRBJ2-7	TGTGCCAGCAGAGCCAGGACACAAATTTCCTACGAGCAGTACTTC	CASRARTQISYEQYF
TRBD2	NA	TRBV20-1	TRBJ2-7	TGCAGTGCTCCCCAAACGACTAGCGGACGGTACGAGCAGTACTTC	CSAPQTTSGRYEQYF
TRBD1	few	TRBV7-9	TRBJ2-3	TGTGCCAGCAGCTCATACAGGGGGCAAGGAGATACGCAGTATTTT	CASSSYRGQGDTQYF
TRBD2	few	TRBV3-1	TRBJ2-7	TGTGCCGTCGCCCGAGCGGGGAACTACGAGCAGTACTTC	CAVARAGNYEQYF
NA	few	TRBV24-1	TRBJ1-1	TGTGCCACCAGTGATTCAAGATCGGGGGCGAGCACTGAAGCTTTCTTT	CATSDSRSGASTEAFF
TRBD2	NA	TRBV9	TRBJ2-7	TGTGCCAGCAGCCCGAGCGGGAAGACCTACGAGCAGTACTTC	CASSPSGKTYEQYF
NA	many	TRBV27	TRBJ1-6	TGTGCCAGCAGCAGGCCTAATTCACCCCTCCACTTT	CASSRPNSPLHF
NA	few	TRBV20-1	TRBJ2-6	TGCAGTGCTAGAGTCTGGGGAGAGGATATCCTGACTTTC	CSARVWGEDILTF
NA	few	TRBV21-1	TRBJ1-6	TGTGCCAGCAGGGGGACATTGAGCTCCTATAATTCACCCCTCCACTTT	CASRGTLSSYNSPLHF
TRBD1	NA	TRBV7-9	TRBJ2-5	TGTGCCAGCAGCCCCTTTCCCGGGACAGGGGAAGAGACCCAGTACTTC	CASSPFPGTGEETQYF
NA	NA	TRBV7-3	TRBJ2-4	TGTGCCAGCAGCCCAACCGGCGGGGTAGCCAAAAACATTCAGTACTTC	CASSPTGGVAKNIQYF
NA	many	TRBV6-5	TRBJ2-5	TGTGCCAGCAGTTACGTGGCGGGGTACCAAGAGACCCAGTACTTC	CASSYVAGYQETQYF
NA	many	TRBV9	TRBJ2-2	TGTGCCAGCAGCGTAGAAGGGGTATACGGGGAGCTGTTTTTT	CASSVEGVYGELFF
NA	few	TRBV10-3	TRBJ1-1	TGTGCCATCAGTGGGAAGACAGGGAACACTGAAGCTTTCTTT	CAISGKTGNTEAFF
TRBD1	NA	TRBV12-3/TRBV12-4	TRBJ2-4	TGTGCCAGCAGCGTAAGACAGGGAAACATTCAGTACTTC	CASSVRQGNIQYF
TRBD1	NA	TRBV6-2/TRBV6-3	TRBJ1-5	TGTGCCAGCGGGACAGTTCTTAGCAATCAGCCCCAGCATTTT	CASGTVLSNQPQHF
NA	NA	TRBV7-9	TRBJ2-3	TGTGCCAGCAGCGGAGGGGGGGAAGGCACAGATACGCAGTATTTT	CASSGGGEGTDTQYF
TRBD1	few	TRBV7-3	TRBJ2-3	TGTGCCAGCAGCCCCGGACAGGGGCCCACAGATACGCAGTATTTT	CASSPGQGPTDTQYF
TRBD2	few	TRBV5-1	TRBJ2-7	TGCGCCAGCAGCTTGTACGGCTCTAGCGGGAAATCCTACGAGCAGTACTTC	CASSLYGSSGKSYEQYF
NA	few	TRBV29-1	TRBJ2-7	TGCAGCGTTAACTCAGGAAGCTCCTACGAGCAGTACTTC	CSVNSGSSYEQYF